The 18 T cell receptor beta chains listed next were all sequenced from one sample in a study of chemoradiotherapy in HPV16-positive cancers (dated by TCRdb to between 2022 and 2023). Libraries came from the immunoSEQ multiplex PCR assay. TCRdb took this table from immuneACCESS and kept in-frame rearrangements with V and J called. Such tables lack part of the clones; where checked against another copy, unresolved V genes explain under half of the gap, and the rest is unexplained. For this sample there are some 9,900 clones; around 83% appear just once. The ten largest make up about 13% of the sample. The material was tumor tissue, obtained from a patient who underwent chemoradiotherapy. These receptors were obtained from a human donor with HPV-associated anogenital cancer.

This chain connects TRBV28 to TRBJ1-2; D gene uncertain. The CDR3 runs 13 residues. Germline V gives CDR1 MDHEN, CDR2 SYDVKM. The V gene lost 2 bases and the J gene lost 7 bases, with 11 bases spanning the gap. DNA for the CDR3: TGTGCCAGCAGTTTACTCGGGCTGCCTGGCTACACCTTC. The encoded protein is CASSLLGLPGYTF.

This clone was detected once. The chain is built from TRBV25-1 and TRBJ2-7; 7 nucleotides align to TRBD1. CDR3 length: 18 residues. The germline CDR1 and CDR2 sequences are MGHDK and SYGVNS. Losses at the gene ends were 3 bases for V and 8 bases for J; bases not matched to a gene: 22. CDR3 loop: CASSDPGTAVLLSSKQYF. CDR3 sequence (DNA): TGTGCCAGCAGTGATCCTGGGACAGCGGTCCTTTTAAGTTCGAAGCAGTACTTC.

This clone was observed once. This sequence joins TRBV7-6 and TRBJ1-1; D possibly corresponds to TRBD1 (5 bases). With 5 bases removed from V and 4 bases from J, the gap between germline ends came to 23 bases. CDR1 and CDR2 from the germline V gene are SGHVS and FNYEAQ. The CDR3 spans 17 residues. The CDR3 loop is CASSGGSMGYRATEAFF. CDR3 DNA sequence: TGTGCCAGCAGCGGGGGGTCGATGGGTTATCGGGCCACTGAAGCTTTCTTT.

Judged by abundance, this clone is medium-sized (0.01 to 0.1%). This chain joins TRBV7-9 and TRBJ1-4; the match to TRBD1 covers 9 bases. This CDR3 contains 14 residues. V was pared by 2 bases and J by 7 bases, with 2 bases of the junction left unmatched. Germline V CDR1 and CDR2: SEHNR, FQNEAQ (reference sequence). The CDR3 region has the DNA TGTGCCAGCAGCTTAACAGGGGGCCTTGAAAAACTGTTTTTT. It codes for CASSLTGGLEKLFF.

V is TRBV5-1 and J is TRBJ2-7, with 9 bases that match TRBD1. In germline, CDR1 is SGHRS, CDR2 YFSETQ. This CDR3 is 15 amino acids long. V lost 5 bases to trimming and J lost 6 bases; unmatched junction nucleotides: 12. The CDR3 here is CASSPSLTGGGEQYF. The CDR3 DNA reads TGCGCCAGCAGTCCTTCCCTAACAGGGGGCGGCGAGCAGTACTTC.

This clone was counted only a few times. The chain joins TRBV25-1 to TRBJ1-2, with a weak D call TRBD1 (6 bases). Germline values: CDR1 MGHDK, CDR2 SYGVNS. The length of the CDR3 is 12 residues. Trimming shortened V by 2 bases and J by 6 bases, and 7 bases separated the two germline ends. CDR3 protein: CASSEGGDGYTF. The CDR3 coding sequence is TGTGCCAGCAGTGAAGGGGGCGATGGCTACACCTTC.

This clone appeared a single time. The CDR3: CASSFRVQPQHF. In DNA form, the CDR3 reads TGTGCCAGCAGTTTTCGGGTGCAGCCCCAGCATTTT. The chain uses TRBV28 and TRBJ1-5; D not certain. CDR1 and CDR2 from the germline V gene are MDHEN and SYDVKM. The CDR3 is 12 amino acids. Trimming pared 3 bases from V and 7 bases from J, leaving 7 bases between.

This clone was found a few times. The chain uses TRBV28 and TRBJ2-7, with TRBD2 as a possible D gene (5 bases). V lost 6 bases and J 7 bases, leaving 22 bases between the germline ends. Germline assignment: CDR1 MDHEN and CDR2 SYDVKM. The CDR3 runs to 15 residues. The CDR3 loop is CASSLTRTGDREQYF. The DNA for the CDR3 is TGTGCCAGCAGCCTGACCCGGACTGGGGATAGGGAGCAGTACTTC.

Here the CDR3 reads CASSPTGTANYGYTF. CDR3 bases: TGTGCCAGCTCACCGACAGGGACGGCTAACTATGGCTACACCTTC. V is TRBV18 and J is TRBJ1-2; 7 bases map to TRBD1. The V gene end was trimmed by 3 bases and the J gene end by 0 bases; junction bases not matched to a gene: 4. This CDR3 has 15 amino acids. Per germline, CDR1 KGHSH and CDR2 LQKENI.

V is TRBV2 and J is TRBJ2-6; D is tentatively TRBD1 or TRBD2 (5 bases each). The CDR3 is 17 residues long. V lost 7 bases and J 0 bases, leaving 16 bases between the germline ends. Per germline, CDR1 SNHLY and CDR2 FYNNEI. CDR3 residues: CASKRDRLFSGANVLTF. The DNA for the CDR3 is TGTGCCAGCAAACGGGACCGTCTATTCTCTGGGGCCAACGTCCTGACTTTC. Full variable domain (outside the CDR3, taken from reference TRBV2 and TRBJ2-6): EPEVTQTPSHQVTQMGQEVILRCVPISNHLYFYWYRQILGQKVEFLVSFYNNEISEKSEIFDDQFSVERPDGSNFTLKIRSTKLEDSAMYFCASKRDRLFSGANVLTFGAGSRLTVL.

CDR3 in amino acids: CASSPRQGSGANVLTF. The CDR3 DNA sequence: TGTGCCAGCAGCCCAAGACAGGGCTCCGGGGCCAACGTCCTGACTTTC. The V and J genes are TRBV5-4 and TRBJ2-6, with 7 bases matching TRBD1. Germline CDR1 reads SGHNT; CDR2 reads YYREEE (reference sequence). J was trimmed by 4 bases and V by 4 bases; bases with no gene match: 8. This CDR3 spans 16 amino acids.

This clone came up once. The chain has TRBV6-5 and TRBJ2-7; 7 nucleotides agree with TRBD2. This CDR3 has 14 amino acids. Germline V gives CDR1 MNHEY, CDR2 SVGAGI. The V gene end was trimmed by 5 bases and the J gene end by 6 bases; junction bases not matched to a gene: 10. CDR3 coding DNA: TGTGCCAGCAGTCGCGGGGACTGGGAGGGCGAGCAGTACTTC. As protein: CASSRGDWEGEQYF.

The chain carries TRBV30 and TRBJ2-1; no reliable D call. The CDR3 has 14 amino acids. With 0 bases removed from V and 2 bases from J, the gap between germline ends came to 8 bases. Germline lookup yields CDR1 GTSNPN and CDR2 SVGIG (reference sequence). In DNA, the CDR3 is TGTGCCTGGAGTGTACGAGTTGCCTACAATGAGCAGTTCTTC. It codes for CAWSVRVAYNEQFF.

The rearrangement uses TRBV5-1 and TRBJ2-7; 8 bases agree with TRBD1. J lost 4 bases, V lost 4 bases, and 10 bases had no gene match. In germline, CDR1 is SGHRS, CDR2 YFSETQ. The CDR3 extends over 15 amino acids. For the CDR3, the DNA is TGCGCCAGCAGCGACAGGGACAGGCGGAGGTACGAGCAGTACTTC. Translation gives CASSDRDRRRYEQYF.

The chain couples TRBV19 to TRBJ1-4, with D perhaps TRBD1 (5 bases). The CDR3 loop spans 15 amino acids. Trimming took off 4 bases at V and 5 bases at J, with 14 bases between the two ends. CDR1 LNHDA and CDR2 SQIVND come from the germline V gene (reference sequence). This CDR3 is CASSSGANRNEKLFF. As DNA, the CDR3 is TGTGCCAGTAGTAGCGGGGCCAACAGAAATGAAAAACTGTTTTTT. Full variable domain (rest looked up from reference TRBV19 and TRBJ1-4): DGGITQSPKYLFRKEGQNVTLSCEQNLNHDAMYWYRQDPGQGLRLIYYSQIVNDFQKGDIAEGYSVSREKKESFPLTVTSAQKNPTAFYLCASSSGANRNEKLFFGSGTQLSVL.

V and J are TRBV6-5 and TRBJ1-2; D unresolved. Germline V lookup: CDR1 MNHEY, CDR2 SVGAGI. The CDR3 consists of 16 residues. Trimming took off 2 bases at V and 7 bases at J, with 20 bases between the two ends. Written as DNA, the CDR3 is TGTGCCAGCAGTTACAGCGGCATAGGAGGGCTCTCTGGCTACACCTTC. It translates to CASSYSGIGGLSGYTF.

The gene calls are TRBV4-1 and TRBJ1-1, with no clear D. V lost 1 base and J 4 bases, leaving 13 bases between the germline ends. The CDR3 is 15 residues long. Germline CDR1 reads MGHRA; CDR2 reads YSYEKL. CDR3: CASSQGVAAGTEAFF. The DNA of the CDR3 is TGCGCCAGCAGCCAAGGTGTGGCTGCCGGCACTGAAGCTTTCTTT.

This clone has a single count. This chain uses TRBV7-8 with TRBJ2-5, with 10 bases lining up with TRBD1. J lost 1 base, V lost 6 bases, and 5 bases had no gene match. Germline V CDR1 and CDR2: SGHVS, FQNEAQ. CDR3 length: 15 residues. The CDR3 reads CASSRTGGPQETQYF. CDR3 sequence (DNA): TGTGCCAGCAGTCGGACAGGGGGTCCCCAAGAGACCCAGTACTTC.